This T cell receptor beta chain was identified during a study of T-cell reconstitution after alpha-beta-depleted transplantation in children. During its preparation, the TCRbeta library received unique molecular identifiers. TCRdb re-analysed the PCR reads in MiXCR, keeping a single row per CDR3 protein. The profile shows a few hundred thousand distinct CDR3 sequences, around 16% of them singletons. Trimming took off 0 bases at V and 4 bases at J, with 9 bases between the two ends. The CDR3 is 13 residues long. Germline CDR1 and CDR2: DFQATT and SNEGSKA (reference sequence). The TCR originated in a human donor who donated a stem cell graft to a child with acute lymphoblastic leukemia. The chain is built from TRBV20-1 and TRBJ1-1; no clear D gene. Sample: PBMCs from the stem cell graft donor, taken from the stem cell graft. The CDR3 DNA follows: TGCAGTGCTAGAGATCCGCGGGGCACTGAAGCTTTCTTT. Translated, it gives CSARDPRGTEAFF.